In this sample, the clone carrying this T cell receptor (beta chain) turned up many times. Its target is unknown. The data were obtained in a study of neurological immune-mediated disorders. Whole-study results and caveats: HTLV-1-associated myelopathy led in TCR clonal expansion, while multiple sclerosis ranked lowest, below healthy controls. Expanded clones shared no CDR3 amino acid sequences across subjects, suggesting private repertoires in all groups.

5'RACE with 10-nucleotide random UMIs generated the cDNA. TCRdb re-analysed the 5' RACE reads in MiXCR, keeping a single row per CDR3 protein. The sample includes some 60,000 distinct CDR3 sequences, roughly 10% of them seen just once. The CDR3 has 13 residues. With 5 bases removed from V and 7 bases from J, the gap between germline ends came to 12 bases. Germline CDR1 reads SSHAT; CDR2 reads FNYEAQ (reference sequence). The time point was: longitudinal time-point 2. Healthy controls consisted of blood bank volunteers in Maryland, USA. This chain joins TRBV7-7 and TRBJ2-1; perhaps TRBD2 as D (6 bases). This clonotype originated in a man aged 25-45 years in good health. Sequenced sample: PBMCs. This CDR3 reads CASSPGVANEQFF. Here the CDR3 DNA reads TGTGCCAGCAGCCCGGGAGTAGCTAATGAGCAGTTCTTC.